This entry lists 23 T cell receptor beta chains sequenced from one sample in a study of beta chain features in type 1 diabetes. The sequenced template was cDNA made from the entire isolated RNA. Sequencing used immunoSEQ multiplex PCR; TCRdb keeps in-frame clones, though not all of them. The table has about half a million clones, around 10% seen once. The sequenced sample consisted of naive CD4+ T cells from blood. The receptors originated from a woman between 18 and 29 years old in good health.

This clone has more than one count but fewer than ten. This rearrangement joins TRBV2 to TRBJ1-2, with 7 bases identical to TRBD1. The CDR3 has 14 residues. V gave up 6 bases and J gave up 7 bases; unmatched junction bases: 11. The V gene's germline CDR1 is SNHLY and CDR2 FYNNEI. CDR3 protein: CASRSQGRHGGYTF. CDR3 DNA: TGTGCCAGCAGATCACAGGGGCGGCACGGTGGCTACACCTTC.

The CDR3 protein is CAWSVWQGHVYYGYTF. CDR3 coding DNA: TGTGCCTGGAGTGTTTGGCAGGGCCACGTCTACTATGGCTACACCTTC. The gene calls are TRBV30 and TRBJ1-2; tentatively, D is TRBD1 (5 bases). This CDR3 is built from 16 residues. Germline V CDR1 and CDR2: GTSNPN, SVGIG (reference sequence). V was trimmed by 0 bases and J by 3 bases, leaving 17 bases between them.

This clone was seen a few times. This chain uses TRBV13 with TRBJ2-2, with 11 bases fitting TRBD1. Germline loops: CDR1 PRHDT, CDR2 FYEKMQ (reference sequence). This CDR3 comprises 16 residues. Trimming cost V 5 bases and J 7 bases; bases outside gene matches: 9. CDR3: CASSVRTGGVGGELFF. Written as DNA, the CDR3 is TGTGCCAGCAGCGTCCGGACAGGGGGCGTCGGCGGGGAGCTGTTTTTT.

This clone was counted only a few times. The V gene is TRBV7-8, the J gene TRBJ2-3; D is undetermined. CDR1 SGHVS and CDR2 FQNEAQ come from the germline V gene. Trimming cost V 3 bases and J 6 bases, with 16 bases left between them. This CDR3 comprises 15 residues. The CDR3 sequence: CASSFVSWKDDTQYF. DNA for the CDR3: TGTGCCAGCAGCTTCGTCTCTTGGAAAGATGATACGCAGTATTTT.

The chain combines TRBV4-3 with TRBJ2-3; unclear D gene. The V gene's germline CDR1 is LGHNA and CDR2 YSLEER. Trimming took off 4 bases at V and 0 bases at J, with 17 bases between the two ends. The CDR3 contains 17 residues. This CDR3 is CASSPKPHSFSTDTQYF. The CDR3 bases are TGCGCCAGCAGCCCCAAGCCCCACAGCTTTAGCACAGATACGCAGTATTTT.

The CDR3 nucleotides are TGCGCCAGCAGCCCCGGCGGGCTGACGGGTACGCAGTATTTT. Its protein product is CASSPGGLTGTQYF. The chain is built from TRBV5-1 and TRBJ2-3, with D possibly TRBD2 on 5 matching bases. This CDR3 is built from 14 residues. Germline CDR1 reads SGHRS; CDR2 reads YFSETQ. V gave up 4 bases and J gave up 8 bases, with 17 bases separating them.

A remark on this clone: The same CDR3 arises from other DNA sequences in this sample as well. This chain joins TRBV20-1 and TRBJ1-5; D gene unclear. Trimming shortened V by 1 base and J by 6 bases, and 4 bases separated the two germline ends. Germline assignment: CDR1 DFQATT and CDR2 SNEGSKA (reference sequence). CDR3 length: 11 amino acids. CDR3 protein: CSARGGQPQHF. The CDR3 bases are TGCAGTGCTAGAGGCGGTCAGCCCCAGCATTTT.

The V and J genes are TRBV15 and TRBJ2-2, with 8 bases matching TRBD1. From germline, CDR1 is LNHNV and CDR2 YYDKDF (reference sequence). This CDR3 is 17 amino acids long. Trimming cost V 2 bases and J 6 bases; bases outside gene matches: 11. This CDR3 reads CATSRYRRTGSPGELFF. The CDR3 bases are TGTGCCACCAGCAGATACCGGAGGACAGGGTCCCCCGGGGAGCTGTTTTTT. Based on the CDR3 plus reference TRBV15 and TRBJ2-2, the full variable domain is DAMVIQNPRYQVTQFGKPVTLSCSQTLNHNVMYWYQQKSSQAPKLLFHYYDKDFNNEADTPDNFQSRRPNTSFCFLDIRSPGLGDTAMYLCATSRYRRTGSPGELFFGEGSRLTVL.

The CDR3 region is CASSSYRGYEQYV. CDR3 nucleotide sequence: TGTGCCAGCAGCAGCTACAGGGGCTACGAGCAGTACGTC. The V and J genes are TRBV11-2 and TRBJ2-7, with 7 bases matching TRBD1. The J segment lost 3 bases and the V segment lost 5 bases, leaving 4 bases of the junction unmatched. The germline gives CDR1 SGHAT, CDR2 FQNNGV. The CDR3 length is 13 residues.

The chain carries TRBV6-5 and TRBJ2-3; no reliable D call. This CDR3 region has 15 residues. The germline gives CDR1 MNHEY, CDR2 SVGAGI. Deletions cut 7 bases from V and 0 bases from J, with 14 bases between. CDR3 loop: CASTKGATSTDTQYF. CDR3 nucleotides: TGTGCCAGCACCAAAGGAGCGACTAGCACAGATACGCAGTATTTT.

This chain connects TRBV29-1 to TRBJ2-7, with 7 bases aligning to TRBD2. V shed 4 bases and J 2 bases; nucleotides not matched to a gene: 11. Per germline, CDR1 SQVTM and CDR2 ANQGSEA. This CDR3 has 15 amino acids. CDR3 in DNA: TGCAGCGTTGCGGCTGGGGGGGGGACCACCTACGAGCAGTACTTC. Protein product: CSVAAGGGTTYEQYF.

The chain joins TRBV7-9 to TRBJ1-5; possible D gene TRBD1, 5 bases. Germline-derived CDR1 and CDR2 are SEHNR and FQNEAQ (reference sequence). The length of the CDR3 is 16 residues. Trimming removed 4 bases from V and 0 bases from J, with 13 bases in between. In nucleotides, the CDR3 is TGTGCCAGCAGCTCCTGGACACAGTATAGCAATCAGCCCCAGCATTTT. Amino acid sequence: CASSSWTQYSNQPQHF.

The chain has TRBV15 and TRBJ2-7; 8 nucleotides line up with TRBD2. Trimming at V came to 5 bases and at J to 5 bases, leaving 5 bases not matched to a gene. The germline CDR1 and CDR2 sequences are LNHNV and YYDKDF (reference sequence). The CDR3 is made up of 13 amino acids. The DNA for the CDR3 is TGTGCCACCAGCGCTCGAGCGGGGGACGAGCAGTACGTC. Translating it yields CATSARAGDEQYV.

This clone was detected only a few times. This CDR3 is also generated by other DNA sequences in the sample. This chain connects TRBV6-5 to TRBJ2-7; D possibly corresponds to TRBD2 (6 bases). CDR3 size: 11 residues. Deletions cut 5 bases from V and 7 bases from J, with 9 bases between. Germline V gives CDR1 MNHEY, CDR2 SVGAGI. The CDR3 coding sequence is TGTGCCAGCAGTCAGGGAGGAGAGCAGTACTTC. Protein product: CASSQGGEQYF.

The chain couples TRBV5-1 to TRBJ2-3; 10 nucleotides align to TRBD1. With 0 bases clipped from V and 3 bases from J, the junction kept 4 bases outside the gene matches. The CDR3 runs 16 residues. Germline V gene lookup returns CDR1 SGHRS and CDR2 YFSETQ. CDR3 amino acids: CASSLGGTGATDTQYF. CDR3 nucleotides: TGCGCCAGCAGCTTGGGCGGGACAGGGGCGACAGATACGCAGTATTTT.

This clone was observed a few times. This chain connects TRBV5-6 to TRBJ2-7; D ambiguous. Germline-derived CDR1 and CDR2 are SGHDT and YYEEEE. The CDR3 has 13 residues. V was trimmed by 0 bases and J by 2 bases, leaving 6 bases between them. This chain's CDR3 is CASSLVRTYEQYF. DNA for the CDR3: TGTGCCAGCAGCTTGGTAAGGACCTACGAGCAGTACTTC.

This clone occurred a few times. This chain links TRBV29-1 with TRBJ2-3, with D uncertain. V shed 2 bases and J shed 7 bases, with 13 bases lying between them. This CDR3 region has 13 residues. From germline, CDR1 is SQVTM and CDR2 ANQGSEA. The CDR3 here is CSVESLDRNTQYF. CDR3 coding DNA: TGCAGCGTTGAATCTCTGGACCGTAATACGCAGTATTTT.

This clone has only a few counts. Other DNA sequences within the sample encode an identical CDR3. In DNA, the CDR3 is TGTGCCAGCAGTCGTGGAAACACCATATATTTT. Translated: CASSRGNTIYF. The chain uses TRBV6-5 and TRBJ1-3; no clear D. The CDR3 is made up of 11 amino acids. Germline CDR1 reads MNHEY; CDR2 reads SVGAGI. The V and J ends lost 5 bases and 3 bases respectively, with 2 bases between them.

J is TRBJ2-1 and V is TRBV29-1, with TRBD1 identical over 10 bases. This CDR3 has 12 residues. The junction had 12 bases not matched to a gene; V was cut back by 8 bases and J by 14 bases. CDR1 and CDR2 from the germline V gene are SQVTM and ANQGSEA. CDR3 amino acids: CSCWTGGTQKFF. In DNA, the CDR3 is TGCAGCTGCTGGACAGGGGGGACCCAAAAGTTCTTC.

V gene TRBV7-2 combines with J gene TRBJ2-1, with 9 nucleotides matching TRBD2. V trimming: 4 bases; J trimming: 7 bases; junction bases outside the gene matches: 11. CDR3 length: 16 residues. The germline V gene encodes CDR1 SGHTA and CDR2 FQGNSA. CDR3 region: CASSYRAGGFLNEQFF. The CDR3 bases are TGTGCCAGCAGCTATCGAGCGGGAGGCTTTTTGAATGAGCAGTTCTTC.

The chain links TRBV7-2 to TRBJ2-3; no clear D gene. This CDR3 has 14 residues. Trimming cost V 4 bases and J 1 base, with 9 bases left between them. Germline V gives CDR1 SGHTA, CDR2 FQGNSA. CDR3 sequence reads: CASSSSGGTDTQYF. CDR3 nucleotides: TGTGCCAGCAGCTCCTCGGGTGGCACAGATACGCAGTATTTT.

This chain joins TRBV5-1 and TRBJ1-6; no firm D call. CDR1 is SGHRS, CDR2 YFSETQ, per germline. The CDR3 is 17 amino acids. Trimming cost V 1 base and J 8 bases, with 19 bases left between them. The CDR3 protein is CASSLFSGRGGDSPLHF. CDR3 bases: TGCGCCAGCAGCTTGTTCTCAGGCCGGGGAGGTGATTCACCCCTCCACTTT.

This chain uses TRBV5-1 with TRBJ2-7, with D possibly TRBD2 on 5 matching bases. The CDR3 has 15 residues. V was pared by 4 bases and J by 2 bases, with 16 bases between. Germline lookup yields CDR1 SGHRS and CDR2 YFSETQ. The CDR3 DNA reads as TGCGCCAGCAGCCCGGAAGTCCGGACTCCCTACGAGCAGTACTTC. Translation: CASSPEVRTPYEQYF.